Presented here are 24 T cell receptor beta chains from one specimen sequenced in a study of naive and memory T cell subsets (dated by TCRdb to the late 2010s). The method behind the library was UMI-ligation and nested PCR. The sequencing machine was an Illumina MiSeq. The beta constant-region primer consisted of an equimolar mixture of two oligonucleotides that together covered TRBC1 and TRBC2. TCRdb reprocessing: public reads trimmed at Q25 with fastp, clones called with MiXCR, in-frame beta chains kept. When rows share a CDR3 protein, they turn into one entry using the most common DNA and genes. Counted in this sample were under 150,000 distinct CDR3 sequences; over 15% of them appeared once. Clones ranked in the top ten supply about 0.13% of the sample. The sample comprised naive CD4+ T cells from blood. Interpreted using the paper, the cell subset or site label stands for: naive T cells, CD45RA high CD27+. Receptor source: a human donor in good health.

The rearrangement links TRBV29-1 to TRBJ2-5; TRBD2 aligns across 11 bases. Trimming took 0 bases from V and 5 from J; bases not matched to a gene: 14. This CDR3 contains 18 residues. Germline assignment: CDR1 SQVTM and CDR2 ANQGSEA. The CDR3 loop is CSVEEFSGRASTVETQYF. In DNA form, the CDR3 reads TGCAGCGTTGAAGAGTTTAGCGGGAGGGCCTCTACGGTGGAGACCCAGTACTTC. The full variable domain, completed using reference TRBV29-1 and TRBJ2-5, is SAVISQKPSRDICQRGTSLTIQCQVDSQVTMMFWYRQQPGQSLTLIATANQGSEATYESGFVIDKFPISRPNLTFSTLTVSNMSPEDSSIYLCSVEEFSGRASTVETQYFGPGTRLLVL.

This clonotype was seen a few times. The chain combines TRBV4-1 with TRBJ2-7, with TRBD2 matching 7 bases. Germline values: CDR1 MGHRA, CDR2 YSYEKL. With V trimmed by 0 bases and J by 2 bases, 4 bases remained unmatched. The CDR3 runs to 15 residues. This chain's CDR3 is CASSQEGLAAYEQYF. The CDR3 DNA reads as TGCGCCAGCAGCCAAGAAGGTCTAGCGGCCTACGAGCAGTACTTC.

V is TRBV5-1 and J is TRBJ2-1, with D possibly TRBD1 on 6 matching bases. The V end lost 4 bases, the J end lost 6 bases, and 11 bases lay between the germline ends. The CDR3 sequence is 13 residues long. In germline, CDR1 is SGHRS, CDR2 YFSETQ. CDR3 protein: CASSTGQSNEQFF. The CDR3 nucleotides read TGCGCCAGCAGCACCGGACAGTCCAATGAGCAGTTCTTC.

This clonotype was seen a handful of times. The chain recombines TRBV11-1 with TRBJ2-6; D may be TRBD1 (6 bases). Germline values: CDR1 SGHAT, CDR2 FQDESV (reference sequence). Trimming shortened V by 5 bases and J by 0 bases, and 20 bases separated the two germline ends. The CDR3 is 19 amino acids. The CDR3: CASSAMNRALSSGANVLTF. The CDR3 DNA sequence: TGTGCCAGCAGCGCGATGAACAGGGCCCTAAGCTCTGGGGCCAACGTCCTGACTTTC.

This clonotype was detected a few times. The chain employs TRBV25-1 and TRBJ2-1; 7 bases are shared with TRBD2. CDR1 MGHDK and CDR2 SYGVNS come from the germline V gene. There are 15 residues in the CDR3. The J segment lost 7 bases and the V segment lost 5 bases, leaving 11 bases of the junction unmatched. The CDR3 nucleotides are TGTGCCAGCAGTCCCCCCGAATTGGGGGGGAATGAGCAGTTCTTC. It translates to CASSPPELGGNEQFF.

This clonotype was seen more than once but under ten times. The CDR3 nucleotides are TGTGCCAGCAGTTACCCCGGGACAGGGAGGTACGAGCAGTACTTC. Amino acid sequence: CASSYPGTGRYEQYF. The chain employs TRBV6-5 and TRBJ2-7; TRBD1 matches at 9 bases. This CDR3 comprises 15 residues. Trimming took 2 bases from V and 4 from J; bases not matched to a gene: 6. Per germline, CDR1 MNHEY and CDR2 SVGAGI.

This clonotype was detected once. This chain joins TRBV6-2 or TRBV6-3 and TRBJ2-3, with 7 bases identical to TRBD2. The CDR3 spans 15 residues. Germline CDR1 reads MNHEY; CDR2 reads SVGEGT. Germline trimming cut 2 bases from V and 4 bases from J; bases unmatched to any gene: 6. CDR3 sequence (DNA): TGTGCCAGCAGTTACCAGGCGGGAGCGGCAGATACGCAGTATTTT. Translating it yields CASSYQAGAADTQYF.

This clonotype was detected a few times. The chain couples TRBV7-9 to TRBJ1-1; D gene uncertain. This CDR3 comprises 14 residues. V was pared by 2 bases and J by 1 base, with 8 bases between. CDR1 is SEHNR and CDR2 is FQNEAQ in the germline V gene (reference sequence). The CDR3 sequence: CASSLFQRNTEAFF. CDR3 sequence (DNA): TGTGCCAGCAGCTTATTCCAGAGGAACACTGAAGCTTTCTTT.

V gene TRBV28 combines with J gene TRBJ2-2, with no clear D. The germline V gene has CDR1 MDHEN and CDR2 SYDVKM. Trimming removed 3 bases from V and 5 bases from J, with 10 bases in between. The CDR3 runs to 14 residues. The CDR3 bases are TGTGCCAGCAGTTTGAGCCGGCAAACCGGGGAGCTGTTTTTT. This translates into CASSLSRQTGELFF.

The chain has TRBV30 and TRBJ1-3; D gene uncertain. V shed 4 bases and J shed 1 base, with 8 bases lying between them. Germline V gene data show CDR1 as GTSNPN and CDR2 as SVGIG (reference sequence). The CDR3 has 13 amino acids. CDR3 protein: CAWIVPSGNTIYF. CDR3 DNA: TGTGCCTGGATAGTGCCGTCTGGAAACACCATATATTTT.

The CDR3 bases are TGTGCCAGCAGCCAAGGGGTCGGAGGAGAGACCCAGTACTTC. This translates into CASSQGVGGETQYF. The chain uses TRBV3-1 and TRBJ2-5; maybe TRBD2 (5 bases). This CDR3 region has 14 residues. Germline V gene data show CDR1 as LGHDT and CDR2 as YNNKEL (reference sequence). Trimming shortened V by 1 base and J by 4 bases, and 10 bases separated the two germline ends.

This chain joins TRBV4-1 and TRBJ1-3; tentative D call: TRBD1 (5 bases). Germline values: CDR1 MGHRA, CDR2 YSYEKL. CDR3 length: 17 amino acids. Deletions cut 1 base from V and 1 base from J, with 14 bases between. The CDR3 nucleotides are TGCGCCAGCAGCCAAGGAAGCGGGGGAAGTTCTGGAAACACCATATATTTT. It encodes CASSQGSGGSSGNTIYF.

V gene TRBV20-1 combines with J gene TRBJ2-5, with D tentatively TRBD2 (6 bases). The CDR3 has 16 amino acids. Germline CDR1 and CDR2: DFQATT and SNEGSKA (reference sequence). V was shortened by 0 bases and J by 7 bases, with 21 bases between the two germline ends. As DNA, the CDR3 is TGCAGTGCTAGAGATGGGCTAGCGAGCGGTCGGCGGACCCAGTACTTC. Amino acids: CSARDGLASGRRTQYF.

J is TRBJ1-5 and V is TRBV7-2, with 7 nucleotides matching TRBD1. Germline V gene sequence: CDR1 SGHTA, CDR2 FQGNSA. CDR3 length: 18 residues. V trimming: 5 bases; J trimming: 7 bases; junction bases outside the gene matches: 20. The CDR3 reads CASSPGGSIGRMGQPQHF. Written as DNA, the CDR3 is TGTGCCAGCAGCCCAGGGGGGTCCATAGGGCGAATGGGACAGCCCCAGCATTTT.

There are many counts of this clonotype. V gene TRBV4-1 combines with J gene TRBJ2-5; D might be TRBD2 (6 bases). The CDR3 has 15 residues. The V gene lost 5 bases and the J gene lost 2 bases, with 15 bases spanning the gap. In germline, CDR1 is MGHRA, CDR2 YSYEKL. CDR3 nucleotide sequence: TGCGCCAGCAGCTCCAGGAGAGGAGGGCAAGAGACCCAGTACTTC. Translation: CASSSRRGGQETQYF.

The gene calls are TRBV28 and TRBJ2-7; 7 positions agree with TRBD1. The CDR3 covers 12 residues. V shed 6 bases, J shed 7 bases, and the junction held 6 bases outside the gene matches. Germline V gene data show CDR1 as MDHEN and CDR2 as SYDVKM. The CDR3 nucleotides are TGTGCCAGCAGCCTGGACAGGAGAGAGCAGTACTTC. This codes for CASSLDRREQYF.

This chain links TRBV2 with TRBJ2-7; TRBD2 matches 7 bases. Losses at the gene ends were 6 bases for V and 3 bases for J; bases not matched to a gene: 2. The CDR3 loop spans 12 amino acids. The germline CDR1 and CDR2 sequences are SNHLY and FYNNEI. As DNA, the CDR3 is TGTGCCAGCAGGTGGGAGGGCTACGAGCAGTACTTC. Its translation: CASRWEGYEQYF.

The genes are TRBV5-1 and TRBJ1-5, with 8 bases lining up with TRBD1. The V gene's germline CDR1 is SGHRS and CDR2 YFSETQ. This CDR3 is built from 15 residues. V gave up 1 base and J gave up 3 bases; unmatched junction bases: 3. CDR3 protein: CASSLQGADNQPQHF. DNA of the CDR3: TGCGCCAGCAGCTTGCAGGGGGCGGACAATCAGCCCCAGCATTTT.

This clonotype was recorded many times. The V and J genes are TRBV5-1 and TRBJ2-5; 8 nucleotides agree with TRBD1. Looked up from germline, CDR1 is SGHRS and CDR2 is YFSETQ. The CDR3 runs 14 residues. V lost 1 base and J lost 5; bases outside the gene matches: 4. The CDR3, as DNA: TGCGCCAGCAGCTTGCAGGGGGCTGGGGAGACCCAGTACTTC. This encodes CASSLQGAGETQYF.

This clonotype occurred a few times. The gene calls are TRBV6-6 and TRBJ1-5; TRBD1 agrees at 9 bases. Germline V gives CDR1 MNHNY, CDR2 SVGAGI (reference sequence). Trimming cost V 6 bases and J 4 bases; bases outside gene matches: 10. The CDR3 consists of 16 residues. In DNA, the CDR3 is TGTGCCAGCAGACGAGGGACAGGGCGAGGAAATCAGCCCCAGCATTTT. Translating it yields CASRRGTGRGNQPQHF.

V gene TRBV7-2 combines with J gene TRBJ1-2, with 7 bases that match TRBD1. Trimming took 0 bases from V and 5 from J; bases not matched to a gene: 6. The length of the CDR3 is 15 residues. The V gene's germline CDR1 is SGHTA and CDR2 FQGNSA. CDR3 DNA: TGTGCCAGCAGCTTAGCCGGGACAGCTCTATATGGCTACACCTTC. As protein: CASSLAGTALYGYTF.

The chain uses TRBV28 and TRBJ2-7; 15 bases are a match to TRBD2. Germline V lookup: CDR1 MDHEN, CDR2 SYDVKM. Trimming cost V 5 bases and J 5 bases; bases outside gene matches: 10. The CDR3 is made up of 17 amino acids. The CDR3 DNA sequence: TGTGCCAGCAGTACAACCGGGACTAGCGGGAGGAGGCACGAGCAGTACTTC. This translates into CASSTTGTSGRRHEQYF.

This clonotype turned up a few times. The V gene is TRBV11-2, the J gene TRBJ2-3; 11 nucleotides agree with TRBD2. Unmatched junction bases numbered 7, after V lost 2 bases and J lost 3 bases. The CDR3 totals 17 residues. The germline V gene encodes CDR1 SGHAT and CDR2 FQNNGV. The CDR3 region is CASSLYLSSGRTDTQYF. In DNA, the CDR3 is TGTGCCAGCAGCTTATATCTGTCTAGCGGGAGGACAGATACGCAGTATTTT.

This clonotype appeared a few times. The CDR3 DNA reads as TGTGCCAGCAGTTACGCGGGAGGGCCAAGCACCGGGGAGCTGTTTTTT. Residues: CASSYAGGPSTGELFF. The rearrangement links TRBV6-2 or TRBV6-3 to TRBJ2-2; 9 positions match TRBD2. Per the germline V gene, CDR1 is MNHEY and CDR2 is SVGEGT. J lost 4 bases, V lost 2 bases, and 5 bases had no gene match. This CDR3 contains 16 residues.